This T cell receptor (beta chain) was recovered during a study of blood T cell repertoires in COVID-19. The overall study: From the United States, Italy and Spain came samples of acute and convalescent COVID-19. T cells, B-cell-depleted T cells, or PBMCs provided the cDNA or gDNA that served as material.

Losses at the gene ends were 3 bases for V and 7 bases for J; bases not matched to a gene: 11. In germline, CDR1 is SGHAT, CDR2 FQNNGV. CDR3 length: 15 amino acids. Authors' analysis steps: By means of reference gene primer amplification, nucleated cell counts were estimated. Produced via immunoSEQ multiplex PCR; TCRdb's table is partial and in-frame only. V and J calls plus clone size are reproduced from that table; the DNA served to infer D and trimming. Here the sample spans 100,000 to 130,000 clones, over 65% being singletons. The receptor's source is a middle-aged woman with acute or convalescent COVID-19. The V call is TRBV11-2, the J call TRBJ2-5; 7 bases fit TRBD2. What was sequenced was peripheral blood. The CDR3 nucleotides are TGTGCCAGCAGCTTGTTGATCCTAGCGGAAGGGACCCAGTACTTC. Encoded protein: CASSLLILAEGTQYF.